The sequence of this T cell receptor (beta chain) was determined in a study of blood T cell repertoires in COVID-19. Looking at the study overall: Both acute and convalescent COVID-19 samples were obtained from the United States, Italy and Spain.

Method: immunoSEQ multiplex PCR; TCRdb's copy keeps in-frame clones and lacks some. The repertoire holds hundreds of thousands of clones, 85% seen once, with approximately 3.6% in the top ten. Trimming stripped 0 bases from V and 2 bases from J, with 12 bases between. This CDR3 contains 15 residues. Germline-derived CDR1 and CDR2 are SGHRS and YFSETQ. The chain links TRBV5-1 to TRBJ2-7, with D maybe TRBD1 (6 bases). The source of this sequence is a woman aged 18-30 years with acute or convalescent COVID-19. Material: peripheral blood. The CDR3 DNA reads TGCGCCAGCAGCTTGGCTACAGGGTACCCCTACGAGCAGTACTTC. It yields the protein CASSLATGYPYEQYF.